This entry lists 20 T cell receptor beta chains sequenced from one sample in a study of T cell responses to AZD1222 COVID-19 vaccine. TCRdb keeps only in-frame clones here, not all; method: immunoSEQ multiplex PCR. This sample has approximately 130,000 clones, with roughly nine tenths found just once. The source material was peripheral blood, sampled 28 days after the second AZD1222 dose. The receptors here all came from an adult who received the AZD1222 COVID-19 vaccine.

The chain uses TRBV6-5 and TRBJ1-2; D gene uncertain. Germline assignment: CDR1 MNHEY and CDR2 SVGAGI. V dropped 0 bases and J dropped 4 bases, with 12 bases sitting between them. This CDR3 contains 15 residues. CDR3 sequence reads: CASSYSNTLGYGYTF. As DNA, the CDR3 is TGTGCCAGCAGTTACTCGAATACCCTCGGCTATGGCTACACCTTC.

The CDR3 here is CASSPESYEQYF. In nucleotides, the CDR3 is TGTGCCAGCAGCCCCGAGAGTTACGAGCAGTACTTC. J is TRBJ2-7 and V is TRBV11-2; D is unresolved. V dropped 5 bases and J dropped 4 bases, with 9 bases sitting between them. CDR1 SGHAT and CDR2 FQNNGV come from the germline V gene. This CDR3 comprises 12 residues.

The gene calls are TRBV6-5 and TRBJ2-7, with D possibly TRBD2 on 5 matching bases. This CDR3 is 15 amino acids long. Trimming stripped 6 bases from V and 0 bases from J, with 15 bases between. The V gene's germline CDR1 is MNHEY and CDR2 SVGAGI. CDR3 in amino acids: CASSPASSISYEQYF. Here the CDR3 DNA reads TGTGCCAGCAGCCCGGCTAGCTCCATCTCCTACGAGCAGTACTTC.

The V call is TRBV29-1, the J call TRBJ2-2, with TRBD2 matching 13 bases. The J segment lost 4 bases and the V segment lost 8 bases, leaving 4 bases of the junction unmatched. CDR3 length: 14 amino acids. Germline V gene data show CDR1 as SQVTM and CDR2 as ANQGSEA. Written as DNA, the CDR3 is TGCAGCTCCAGGACTAGCGGGAGCACCGGGGAGCTGTTTTTT. Its translation: CSSRTSGSTGELFF.

This rearrangement joins TRBV14 to TRBJ2-2, with no clear D. Germline V gene lookup returns CDR1 SGHDN and CDR2 FVKESK. This CDR3 is 17 amino acids long. V was clipped by 5 bases and J by 5 bases, with 21 bases between them. The CDR3 region is CASSTTNRIGVTGELFF. The CDR3 bases are TGTGCCAGCAGCACCACGAATAGGATCGGTGTTACCGGGGAGCTGTTTTTT.

This rearrangement joins TRBV3-1 (or the pseudogene TRBV3-2) to TRBJ1-2, with 7 bases aligning to TRBD1. This CDR3 has 15 residues. The V and J ends lost 4 bases and 5 bases, in that order; junction bases with no gene match: 10. The germline V gene encodes CDR1 LGHDT and CDR2 YNNKEL (reference sequence). The CDR3 coding sequence is TGTGCCAGCAGCCCAGGGACAGATGGGTCTTATGGCTACACCTTC. Amino acids: CASSPGTDGSYGYTF.

The chain links TRBV7-2 to TRBJ1-1; D is undetermined. The CDR3 sequence is 15 residues long. V lost 1 base, J lost 1 base, and 10 bases lay in between. CDR1 is SGHTA and CDR2 is FQGNSA in the germline V gene. The CDR3 sequence is CASSLGAGWNTEAFF. DNA of the CDR3: TGTGCCAGCAGCTTAGGGGCCGGGTGGAACACTGAAGCTTTCTTT.

This chain joins TRBV4-2 and TRBJ1-3; weak D call: TRBD1 (5 bases). The CDR3 has 16 amino acids. The V end was cut by 1 base, the J end by 0 bases, with 10 bases between. Germline V gives CDR1 LGHNA, CDR2 YNFKEQ. CDR3 loop: CASSQAGRGSGNTIYF. The DNA for the CDR3 is TGTGCCAGCAGCCAAGCGGGGCGAGGCTCTGGAAACACCATATATTTT.

V is TRBV5-4 and J is TRBJ2-3; D not resolved. Trimming took off 0 bases at V and 3 bases at J, with 5 bases between the two ends. The CDR3 runs to 13 residues. CDR1 SGHNT and CDR2 YYREEE come from the germline V gene (reference sequence). The chain's CDR3 is CASSLAGTDTQYF. The CDR3 nucleotides read TGTGCCAGCAGCTTGGCCGGGACAGATACGCAGTATTTT.

This clone was picked up one time. V usage is TRBV5-1 and J usage is TRBJ2-3; 7 bases fit TRBD1. J lost 4 bases, V lost 3 bases, and 5 bases had no gene match. The CDR3 length is 14 residues. The germline CDR1 and CDR2 sequences are SGHRS and YFSETQ. The CDR3 bases are TGCGCCAGCAGCTATGGACAGGCCCCAGATACGCAGTATTTT. This codes for CASSYGQAPDTQYF.

This clone was observed a single time. This chain links TRBV21-1 with TRBJ1-2; the table's TRBD1 call for D was not verified on the DNA. TRBV21-1 is noted as a pseudogene. The CDR3 is 13 amino acids. CDR3 sequence (DNA): TGTGCCAGCTACCCACAGCATGACTATGGCTACACCTTC. Protein: CASYPQHDYGYTF.

The chain is built from TRBV28 and TRBJ1-5, with D perhaps TRBD1 (5 bases). CDR1 and CDR2 from the germline V gene are MDHEN and SYDVKM. The CDR3 runs to 18 residues. Trimming pared 1 base from V and 5 bases from J, leaving 21 bases between. The CDR3 is CASSLSEGLGSVDQPQHF. The DNA for the CDR3 is TGTGCCAGCAGTTTATCTGAGGGGCTGGGGAGTGTAGATCAGCCCCAGCATTTT.

The genes are TRBV6-5 and TRBJ2-1; 8 bases map to TRBD2. J was trimmed by 0 bases and V by 6 bases; bases with no gene match: 4. This CDR3 is 15 amino acids long. Germline V gene sequence: CDR1 MNHEY, CDR2 SVGAGI. CDR3 in amino acids: CASSLAGSSYNEQFF. CDR3 DNA: TGTGCCAGCAGCTTAGCGGGAAGCTCCTACAATGAGCAGTTCTTC.

V usage is TRBV18 and J usage is TRBJ2-5, with 8 bases aligning to TRBD1. The CDR3 totals 15 residues. Germline V gives CDR1 KGHSH, CDR2 LQKENI. The junction had 6 bases not matched to a gene; V was cut back by 5 bases and J by 1 base. DNA for the CDR3: TGTGCCAGCTCAGGCCAGGGGGCCGTCCAAGAGACCCAGTACTTC. This codes for CASSGQGAVQETQYF.

The gene calls are TRBV18 and TRBJ2-2, with TRBD2 as a possible D gene (6 bases). There are 12 residues in the CDR3. Germline CDR1 is KGHSH and CDR2 is LQKENI. Trimming left V 8 bases short and J 12 bases short, with 16 bases between. The CDR3 sequence is CASNTPGVKLFF. The CDR3 DNA sequence: TGTGCCAGCAACACACCGGGAGTGAAGCTGTTTTTT.

The J gene is TRBJ1-1, the V gene TRBV7-3; D unresolved. This CDR3 contains 12 residues. The germline V gene encodes CDR1 SGHTA and CDR2 FQGTGA. V lost 5 bases to trimming and J lost 11 bases, with 15 bases between them. CDR3 residues: CASSPQGRRAFF. CDR3 coding DNA: TGTGCCAGCAGCCCACAAGGAAGGCGGGCTTTCTTT.

The V gene is TRBV11-3, the J gene TRBJ1-1; 7 nucleotides line up with TRBD1. Trimming cost V 5 bases and J 0 bases; bases outside gene matches: 9. The CDR3 loop spans 16 amino acids. Germline values: CDR1 SGHNT, CDR2 YENEEA. The CDR3 here is CASSQAFTGVNTEAFF. Here the CDR3 DNA reads TGTGCCAGCAGCCAAGCATTTACAGGGGTGAACACTGAAGCTTTCTTT.

The V call is TRBV28, the J call TRBJ1-2; possible D gene TRBD1, 5 bases. The CDR3 runs to 14 residues. Looked up from germline, CDR1 is MDHEN and CDR2 is SYDVKM. The ends were cut back, 6 bases at V and 0 bases at J, with 11 bases in the middle. The CDR3 protein is CASSTGTSNYGYTF. CDR3 coding DNA: TGTGCCAGCAGCACCGGGACCTCTAACTATGGCTACACCTTC.

V and J are TRBV7-3 and TRBJ1-1; perhaps TRBD1 as D (5 bases). Between the trimmed V and J ends, which lost 2 bases and 1 base, there was a span of 8 bases. CDR1 is SGHTA, CDR2 FQGTGA, per germline. This CDR3 has 14 residues. Here the CDR3 DNA reads TGTGCCAGCAGCTTATCGGGGGGGAACACTGAAGCTTTCTTT. Encoded protein: CASSLSGGNTEAFF.

The chain employs TRBV5-8 and TRBJ2-5; a possible D gene is TRBD2 (7 bases). Germline loops: CDR1 SGHTS, CDR2 YDEGEE. There are 14 residues in the CDR3. Between the trimmed V and J ends, which lost 4 bases and 5 bases, there was a span of 15 bases. CDR3 DNA sequence: TGTGCCAGCAGCCCGGGCGGGGGCCAGGAGACCCAGTACTTC. Encoded protein: CASSPGGGQETQYF.